One and the same sample provided the 5 T cell receptor beta chains below, sequenced in a study of blood T cell repertoires in COVID-19. Clones were sequenced by immunoSEQ multiplex PCR, and TCRdb holds only the in-frame ones, with some missing. The data hold about 42,000 clones, with roughly 80% observed a single time. The sequenced material came from peripheral blood. The receptors originated from a man aged 45 to 65 with active COVID-19.

This clone has just one count. V is TRBV29-1 and J is TRBJ2-5; tentatively, D is TRBD2 (6 bases). Germline V lookup: CDR1 SQVTM, CDR2 ANQGSEA. CDR3 size: 12 residues. With 5 bases removed from V and 5 bases from J, the gap between germline ends came to 12 bases. CDR3 nucleotide sequence: TGCAGCGTTTGGGGGGAAGGGGAGACCCAGTACTTC. Translating gives CSVWGEGETQYF.

This chain links TRBV5-1 with TRBJ2-7, with TRBD2 identical over 8 bases. Looked up from germline, CDR1 is SGHRS and CDR2 is YFSETQ. The CDR3 is 16 residues long. V lost 2 bases and J lost 3; bases outside the gene matches: 10. CDR3 protein: CASSLSARGDVYEQYF. The CDR3 DNA sequence: TGCGCCAGCAGCTTATCGGCGCGGGGGGACGTCTACGAGCAGTACTTC.

The rearrangement uses TRBV11-2 and TRBJ2-7, with TRBD2 matching over 10 bases. The CDR3 has 15 residues. Trimming cost V 7 bases and J 3 bases; bases outside gene matches: 9. Looked up from germline, CDR1 is SGHAT and CDR2 is FQNNGV. CDR3 DNA sequence: TGTGCCAGCACCGCCGTAGCGGGAGGCCTCTACGAGCAGTACTTC. Its protein is CASTAVAGGLYEQYF.

The rearrangement uses TRBV7-2 and TRBJ2-3; tentatively, D is TRBD1 (5 bases). This CDR3 contains 17 residues. Trimming took off 1 base at V and 2 bases at J, with 16 bases between the two ends. In germline, CDR1 is SGHTA, CDR2 FQGNSA. CDR3 in amino acids: CASSLGYSGLATDTQYF. Here the CDR3 DNA reads TGTGCCAGCAGCTTAGGGTATTCAGGGTTGGCCACAGATACGCAGTATTTT.

The DNA for the CDR3 is TGTGCCAGCAGCTTCAACCCGAGAGGTGAAAAACTGTTTTTT. It yields the protein CASSFNPRGEKLFF. The V call is TRBV7-8, the J call TRBJ1-4; unclear D gene. CDR3 length: 14 amino acids. Per germline, CDR1 SGHVS and CDR2 FQNEAQ. The germline V and J ends were trimmed by 3 bases and 7 bases, with 12 bases remaining between them.